What follows is one TCR beta chain and its context. The source of the sample is a study of CD8+ T cells in alopecia areata. Study-wide context: Tofacitinib was taken orally by treated patients, and the dose was 5 to 10 mg twice daily.

V was trimmed by 3 bases and J by 3 bases, leaving 0 bases between them. Germline CDR1 and CDR2: MNHEY and SVGAGI. The CDR3 covers 11 residues. Reverse transcription of extracted RNA yielded cDNA, which provided the sequencing template. Profiled with immunoSEQ multiplex PCR; TCRdb holds only in-frame clones, not every one. The table has 100,000 to 150,000 clones, 45% to 65% seen once. The input for sequencing was CD4+ T cells sorted from blood, taken at week 0. The TCR comes from a human donor with alopecia areata. The chain carries TRBV6-5 and TRBJ1-3; D not certain. CDR3 DNA: TGTGCCAGCAGTTATGGAAACACCATATATTTT. Residues: CASSYGNTIYF.